One TCR beta chain is described in this entry. The record originates from a study of early T cells in non-severe SARS-CoV-2 infection. Turning to the study itself: Chains were not paired, and sequencing was done on bulk RNA from unsorted whole blood.

V was trimmed by 7 bases and J by 7 bases, leaving 17 bases between them. Germline loops: CDR1 SNHLY, CDR2 FYNNEI. The CDR3 runs 15 residues. TCRdb re-called the 5' RACE reads through MiXCR, storing one row per CDR3 protein. This sample carries about 60,000 distinct CDR3 sequences, roughly 18% of them seen once, and the ten largest clones take roughly 10%. V is TRBV2 and J is TRBJ1-6; possible D gene TRBD1, 6 bases. The receptor comes from an adult who was a healthcare worker with PCR-confirmed SARS-CoV-2 infection or an uninfected control (not recorded which). Sample: whole blood, taken at baseline. CDR3 nucleotide sequence: TGTGCCAGCAAATCAGAACGAACAGGGAATTCACCCCTCCACTTT. This encodes CASKSERTGNSPLHF.